This T cell receptor (beta chain) is from a study of T cells after posttransplantation cyclophosphamide. Generated by immunoSEQ multiplex PCR, the TCRdb table keeps only in-frame clones and is missing some. This sample has around 50,000 clones, with roughly 93% found just once. Whole-study findings and limits: Blood and skin or GI T cell repertoires showed limited TRB overlap. Donor CD8+ memory clones often dominated recipient blood repertoires at later times. After PTCy, TRB diversity resembled that of CNI/methotrexate controls.

Germline CDR1 is SGHVS and CDR2 is FNYEAQ. CDR3 size: 14 residues. V lost 8 bases, J lost 0 bases, and 8 bases lay in between. Comment on this clone: Its antigen remains unknown.

The gene calls are TRBV7-6 and TRBJ1-6, with D unresolved. The source material was PBMCs. The TCR sequence derives from a woman aged 50 to 60 in good health and a related stem cell transplant donor. The DNA for the CDR3 is TGTGCCAGCGGGCTTAGCTCCTATAATTCACCCCTCCACTTT. This encodes CASGLSSYNSPLHF.